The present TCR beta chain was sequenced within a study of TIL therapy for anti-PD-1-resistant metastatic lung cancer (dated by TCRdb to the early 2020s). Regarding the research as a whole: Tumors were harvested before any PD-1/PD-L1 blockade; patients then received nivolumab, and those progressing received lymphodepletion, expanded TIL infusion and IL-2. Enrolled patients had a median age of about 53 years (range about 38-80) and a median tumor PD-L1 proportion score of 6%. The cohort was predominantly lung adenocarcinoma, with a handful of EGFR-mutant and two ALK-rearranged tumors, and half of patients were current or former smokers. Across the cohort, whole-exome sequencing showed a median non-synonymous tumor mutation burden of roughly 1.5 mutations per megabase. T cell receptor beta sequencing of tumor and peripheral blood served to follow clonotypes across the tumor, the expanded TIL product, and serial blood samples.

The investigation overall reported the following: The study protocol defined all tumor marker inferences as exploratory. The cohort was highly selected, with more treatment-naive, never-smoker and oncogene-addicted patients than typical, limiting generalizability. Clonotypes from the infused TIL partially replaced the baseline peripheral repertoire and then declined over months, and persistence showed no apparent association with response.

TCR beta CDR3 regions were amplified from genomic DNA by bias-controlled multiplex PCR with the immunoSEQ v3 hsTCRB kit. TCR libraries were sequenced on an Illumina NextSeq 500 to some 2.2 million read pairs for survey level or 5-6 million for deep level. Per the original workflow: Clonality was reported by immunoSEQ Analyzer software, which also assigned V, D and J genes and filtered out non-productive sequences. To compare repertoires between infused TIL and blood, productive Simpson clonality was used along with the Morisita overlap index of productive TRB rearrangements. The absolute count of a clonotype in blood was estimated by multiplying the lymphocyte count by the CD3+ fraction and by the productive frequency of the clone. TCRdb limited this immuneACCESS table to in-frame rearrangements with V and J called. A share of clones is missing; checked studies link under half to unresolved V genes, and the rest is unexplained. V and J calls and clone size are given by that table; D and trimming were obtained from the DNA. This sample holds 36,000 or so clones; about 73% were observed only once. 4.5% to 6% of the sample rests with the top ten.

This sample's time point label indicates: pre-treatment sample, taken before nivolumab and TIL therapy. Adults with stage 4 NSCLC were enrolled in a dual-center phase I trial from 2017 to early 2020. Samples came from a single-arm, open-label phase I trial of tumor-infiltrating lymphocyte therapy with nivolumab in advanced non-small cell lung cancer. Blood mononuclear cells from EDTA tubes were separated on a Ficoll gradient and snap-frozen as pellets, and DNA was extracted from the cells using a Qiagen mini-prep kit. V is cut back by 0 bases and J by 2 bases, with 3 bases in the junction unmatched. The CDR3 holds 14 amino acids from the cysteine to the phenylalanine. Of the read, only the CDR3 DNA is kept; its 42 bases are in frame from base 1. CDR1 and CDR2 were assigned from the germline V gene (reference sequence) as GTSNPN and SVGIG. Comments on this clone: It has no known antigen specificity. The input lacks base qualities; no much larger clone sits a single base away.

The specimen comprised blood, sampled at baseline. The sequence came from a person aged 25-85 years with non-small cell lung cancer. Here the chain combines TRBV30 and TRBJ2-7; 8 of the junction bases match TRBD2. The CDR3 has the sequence CAWSVQREPYEQYF. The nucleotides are TGTGCCTGGAGTGTCCAGCGGGAGCCCTACGAGCAGTACTTC.